The 7 T cell receptor beta chains in this list originate from one sample, sequenced in a study of cytomegalovirus exposure and HLA in healthy donors. Sequencing was performed with immunoSEQ multiplex PCR; in TCRdb, only in-frame clones are kept and a portion is missing. In the table there are about 120,000 clones, about 84% of which are singletons. Sequenced material: PBMCs. The receptor source for this set is a woman in her thirties in good health and CMV-seronegative.

The genes are TRBV30 and TRBJ2-5; weak D call: TRBD2 (5 bases). The CDR3 covers 11 residues. V lost 3 bases and J 9 bases, leaving 11 bases between the germline ends. Germline V gene data show CDR1 as GTSNPN and CDR2 as SVGIG (reference sequence). CDR3: CAWSDPRAQYF. DNA of the CDR3: TGTGCCTGGAGCGACCCGAGGGCCCAGTACTTC.

This clone was found once. The chain recombines TRBV12-5 with TRBJ1-1, with D maybe TRBD1 (6 bases). The germline CDR1 and CDR2 sequences are LGHNT and FRNRAP. The length of the CDR3 is 17 residues. Trimming cost V 2 bases and J 2 bases, with 18 bases left between them. CDR3 sequence (DNA): TGTGCTAGTGGTTTGAGTTCCACAGGGTCCCGCAACACTGAAGCTTTCTTT. Its translation: CASGLSSTGSRNTEAFF.

This chain joins TRBV11-3 and TRBJ2-1; 10 nucleotides agree with TRBD2. Trimming removed 5 bases from V and 9 bases from J; junction bases left unmatched: 10. Germline values: CDR1 SGHNT, CDR2 YENEEA. The CDR3 contains 15 residues. Here the CDR3 reads CASSVERGGRSEQFF. The CDR3 bases are TGTGCCAGCAGCGTGGAGCGGGGGGGCCGTAGTGAGCAGTTCTTC.

Only one count was recorded for this clone. The chain is built from TRBV13 and TRBJ2-2; tentative D call: TRBD1 (5 bases). Germline V gives CDR1 PRHDT, CDR2 FYEKMQ (reference sequence). Between the trimmed V and J ends, which lost 3 bases and 0 bases, there was a span of 11 bases. This CDR3 comprises 16 residues. The CDR3 protein is CASSFYRKANTGELFF. CDR3 bases: TGTGCCAGCAGCTTCTACAGGAAAGCGAACACCGGGGAGCTGTTTTTT. Drawing the rest from reference TRBV13 and TRBJ2-2, the complete variable domain is AAGVIQSPRHLIKEKRETATLKCYPIPRHDTVYWYQQGPGQDPQFLISFYEKMQSDKGSIPDRFSAQQFSDYHSELNMSSLELGDSALYFCASSFYRKANTGELFFGEGSRLTVL.

The chain has TRBV6-1 and TRBJ2-2; D remains unclear. Per the germline V gene, CDR1 is MNHNS and CDR2 is SASEGT. The germline V and J ends were trimmed by 6 bases and 5 bases, with 4 bases remaining between them. This CDR3 comprises 11 residues. The DNA for the CDR3 is TGTGCCAGCAGGCGTACCGGGGAGCTGTTTTTT. As protein: CASRRTGELFF.

This clone has more than one count but fewer than ten. CDR3 sequence reads: CASSQDRETNYGYTF. The CDR3 coding sequence is TGCGCCAGCAGCCAGGACAGGGAGACAAACTATGGCTACACCTTC. The chain uses TRBV4-1 and TRBJ1-2; 8 positions match TRBD1. The CDR3 is 15 residues long. The ends lost 3 bases at V and 2 bases at J; junction bases unmatched: 5. Germline lookup yields CDR1 MGHRA and CDR2 YSYEKL.

Only one count was recorded for this clone. V usage is TRBV9 and J usage is TRBJ1-3; 7 bases agree with TRBD1. V lost 4 bases and J lost 7; bases outside the gene matches: 5. This CDR3 spans 13 amino acids. Germline V gene lookup returns CDR1 SGDLS and CDR2 YYNGEE. CDR3 DNA sequence: TGTGCCAGCAGCCGGGACAGCCACAACACCATATATTTT. Translated: CASSRDSHNTIYF.